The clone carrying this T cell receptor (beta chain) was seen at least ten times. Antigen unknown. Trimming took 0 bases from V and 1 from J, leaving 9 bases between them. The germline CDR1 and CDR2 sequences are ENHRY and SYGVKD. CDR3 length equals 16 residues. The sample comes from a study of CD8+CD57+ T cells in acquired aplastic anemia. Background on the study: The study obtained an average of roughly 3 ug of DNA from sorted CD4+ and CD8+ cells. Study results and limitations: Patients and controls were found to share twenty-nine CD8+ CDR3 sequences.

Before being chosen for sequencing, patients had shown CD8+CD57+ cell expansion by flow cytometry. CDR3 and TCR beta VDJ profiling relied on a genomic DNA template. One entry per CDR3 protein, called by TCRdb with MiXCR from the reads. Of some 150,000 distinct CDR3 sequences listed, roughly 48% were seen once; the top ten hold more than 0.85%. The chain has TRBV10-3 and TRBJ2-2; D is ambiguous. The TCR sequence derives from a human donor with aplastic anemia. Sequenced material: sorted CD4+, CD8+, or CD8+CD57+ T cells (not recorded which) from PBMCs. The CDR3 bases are TGTGCCATCAGTGAGTCGGGTAGCTTGAACACCGGGGAGCTGTTTTTT. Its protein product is CAISESGSLNTGELFF.